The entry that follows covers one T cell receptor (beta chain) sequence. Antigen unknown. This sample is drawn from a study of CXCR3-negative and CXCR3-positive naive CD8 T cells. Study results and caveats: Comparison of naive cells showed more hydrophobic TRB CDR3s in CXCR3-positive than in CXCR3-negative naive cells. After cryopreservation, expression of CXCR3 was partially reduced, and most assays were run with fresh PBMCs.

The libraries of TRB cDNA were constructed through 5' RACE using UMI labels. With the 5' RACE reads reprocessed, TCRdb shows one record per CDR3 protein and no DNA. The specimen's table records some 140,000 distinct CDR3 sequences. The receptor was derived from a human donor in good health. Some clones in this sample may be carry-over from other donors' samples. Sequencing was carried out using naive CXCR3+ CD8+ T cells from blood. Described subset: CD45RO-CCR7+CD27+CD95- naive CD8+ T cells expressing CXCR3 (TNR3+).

The CDR3 loop is CASSHGITRSYEQYF. J is TRBJ2-7 and V is TRBV14. Germline V gene lookup returns CDR1 SGHDN and CDR2 FVKESK. This CDR3 contains 15 residues.